One sample yielded the 16 T cell receptor beta chains listed below, sequenced in a study of cytomegalovirus exposure and HLA in healthy donors. This PCR relied on a set of 60 Vbeta primers and 13 Jbeta primers. Only in-frame clones appear in the TCRdb table, and some are missing; sequencing was by immunoSEQ multiplex PCR. Altogether about 150,000 clones are present, roughly three quarters being singletons, with the ten largest covering around 13%. The sample comprised PBMCs. The receptors originated from a man aged 25 to 40 in good health and CMV-seropositive.

The chain recombines TRBV28 with TRBJ1-5; TRBD1 matches at 10 bases. The CDR3 is 15 amino acids. Germline values: CDR1 MDHEN, CDR2 SYDVKM. V lost 6 bases and J lost 3; bases outside the gene matches: 5. The CDR3 region has the DNA TGTGCCAGCAGATACGGGACAGGGGACAATCAGCCCCAGCATTTT. Translated: CASRYGTGDNQPQHF. Drawing the rest from reference TRBV28 and TRBJ1-5, the complete variable domain is DVKVTQSSRYLVKRTGEKVFLECVQDMDHENMFWYRQDPGLGLRLIYFSYDVKMKEKGDIPEGYSVSREKKERFSLILESASTNQTSMYLCASRYGTGDNQPQHFGDGTRLSIL.

This rearrangement joins TRBV18 to TRBJ1-4; tentatively, D is TRBD1 (6 bases). Trimming took 3 bases from V and 4 from J, leaving 12 bases between them. Per the germline V gene, CDR1 is KGHSH and CDR2 is LQKENI. This CDR3 comprises 15 residues. CDR3 in DNA: TGTGCCAGCTCACCCTCCAGGGACAATAATGAAAAACTGTTTTTT. As protein: CASSPSRDNNEKLFF.

V and J are TRBV19 and TRBJ1-5; no clear D gene. Germline lookup yields CDR1 LNHDA and CDR2 SQIVND (reference sequence). V dropped 3 bases and J dropped 4 bases, with 19 bases sitting between them. There are 17 residues in the CDR3. The CDR3 DNA sequence: TGTGCCAGTAGTATCGTCCCTGGTATCCTACGGAATCAGCCCCAGCATTTT. This translates into CASSIVPGILRNQPQHF.

V and J are TRBV10-2 and TRBJ2-7; 10 bases align to TRBD2. Germline V gene sequence: CDR1 WSHSY, CDR2 SAAADI. The CDR3 sequence is 12 residues long. The J segment lost 6 bases and the V segment lost 6 bases, leaving 2 bases of the junction unmatched. Here the CDR3 reads CASRLAGCEQYF. The DNA for the CDR3 is TGCGCCAGCAGACTAGCGGGATGCGAGCAGTACTTC.

This chain connects TRBV5-4 to TRBJ2-3, with D possibly being TRBD2 (6 bases). This CDR3 comprises 16 residues. In germline, CDR1 is SGHNT, CDR2 YYREEE (reference sequence). The V and J ends lost 4 bases and 6 bases respectively, with 21 bases between them. The CDR3 loop reads CASSHNSGWGWDTQYF. As DNA, the CDR3 is TGTGCCAGCAGCCATAATAGCGGATGGGGTTGGGATACGCAGTATTTT. The variable domain in full, completed from reference TRBV5-4 and TRBJ2-3, reads ETGVTQSPTHLIKTRGQQVTLRCSSQSGHNTVSWYQQALGQGPQFIFQYYREEENGRGNFPPRFSGLQFPNYSSELNVNALELDDSALYLCASSHNSGWGWDTQYFGPGTRLTVL.

This clone was detected only a few times. This rearrangement joins TRBV28 to TRBJ2-3; tentatively, D is TRBD2 (5 bases). Between the trimmed V and J ends, which lost 9 bases and 4 bases, there was a span of 14 bases. The CDR3 is 13 residues long. Germline loops: CDR1 MDHEN, CDR2 SYDVKM. This CDR3 reads CASFLRASDTQYF. The CDR3 DNA is TGTGCCAGTTTTTTGAGGGCCTCAGATACGCAGTATTTT.

The V call is TRBV5-6, the J call TRBJ2-2, with D hard to call. The CDR3 extends over 13 amino acids. Germline V gene sequence: CDR1 SGHDT, CDR2 YYEEEE. With 1 base removed from V and 7 bases from J, the gap between germline ends came to 8 bases. The CDR3 bases are TGTGCCAGCAGCTTGTTAGCAAGCGGGGAGCTGTTTTTT. This codes for CASSLLASGELFF.

This clone was seen just once. The V and J genes are TRBV7-9 and TRBJ2-7; a weak D match, TRBD1 (5 bases). Germline V gives CDR1 SEHNR, CDR2 FQNEAQ (reference sequence). V was cut by 5 bases and J by 9 bases, with 20 bases left in between. The CDR3 loop spans 14 amino acids. CDR3 sequence reads: CASSKDTAPCGQYF. In nucleotides, the CDR3 is TGTGCCAGCAGCAAGGACACCGCGCCTTGTGGGCAGTACTTC.

This chain joins TRBV29-1 and TRBJ1-2, with 9 bases matching TRBD1. The germline gives CDR1 SQVTM, CDR2 ANQGSEA. The CDR3 has 16 residues. J lost 3 bases, V lost 6 bases, and 14 bases had no gene match. For the CDR3, the DNA is TGCAGCGTGTTCTCCGGGACAGGGTCCATTTACTATGGCTACACCTTC. Translating it yields CSVFSGTGSIYYGYTF.

The V and J genes are TRBV7-8 and TRBJ1-2; no clear D. The CDR3 has 13 residues. Trimming pared 5 bases from V and 6 bases from J, leaving 13 bases between. Germline V CDR1 and CDR2: SGHVS, FQNEAQ. CDR3 coding DNA: TGTGCCAGCAGCCCCCGGGAGGAGGATGGCTACACCTTC. Translated: CASSPREEDGYTF. Supplemented by reference TRBV7-8 and TRBJ1-2, the full variable domain reads GAGVSQSPRYKVAKRGQDVALRCDPISGHVSLFWYQQALGQGPEFLTYFQNEAQLDKSGLPSDRFFAERPEGSVSTLKIQRTQQEDSAVYLCASSPREEDGYTFGSGTRLTVV.

The chain employs TRBV7-3 and TRBJ2-7, with a tentative D call TRBD1 (5 bases). Trimming stripped 2 bases from V and 0 bases from J, with 8 bases between. In germline, CDR1 is SGHTA, CDR2 FQGTGA. CDR3 length: 14 residues. CDR3 residues: CASSLQGSSYEQYF. DNA of the CDR3: TGTGCCAGCAGCTTACAGGGTAGCTCCTACGAGCAGTACTTC.

The chain recombines TRBV19 with TRBJ2-1; 10 bases line up with TRBD1. V dropped 3 bases and J dropped 8; count of bases not matched to a gene: 7. The CDR3 runs to 15 residues. Per the germline V gene, CDR1 is LNHDA and CDR2 is SQIVND (reference sequence). The CDR3 protein is CASSMGDRGYHEQFF. DNA for the CDR3: TGTGCCAGTAGTATGGGGGACAGGGGATACCATGAGCAGTTCTTC.

As DNA, the CDR3 is TGTGCCAGCAGTGAGGTGGGACAGGGCTTCTACGAGCAGTACTTC. Translated: CASSEVGQGFYEQYF. The rearrangement uses TRBV2 and TRBJ2-5, with TRBD1 identical over 9 bases. The J call may be faulty, since TRBJ2-7 better matches the DNA end. This CDR3 has 15 residues. Germline values: CDR1 SNHLY, CDR2 FYNNEI.

This clone has just a few counts. V usage is TRBV6-5 and J usage is TRBJ2-3, with TRBD1 identical over 9 bases. V shed 7 bases, J shed 2 bases, and the junction held 4 bases outside the gene matches. This CDR3 has 14 residues. CDR1 and CDR2 from the germline V gene are MNHEY and SVGAGI. The CDR3 DNA reads as TGTGCCAGCACCAGGACAGGGGTCACAGATACGCAGTATTTT. Protein product: CASTRTGVTDTQYF.

The genes are TRBV6-1 and TRBJ2-5; 10 bases match TRBD1. J was trimmed by 5 bases and V by 3 bases; bases with no gene match: 6. This CDR3 has 15 amino acids. Germline V CDR1 and CDR2: MNHNS, SASEGT. The CDR3 DNA is TGTGCCAGCAGTGACACCGGGACAGGGGATGAGACCCAGTACTTC. Translated, it gives CASSDTGTGDETQYF.

The chain uses TRBV7-8 and TRBJ2-3, with 7 bases fitting TRBD2. The J segment lost 4 bases and the V segment lost 3 bases, leaving 4 bases of the junction unmatched. CDR3 length: 14 amino acids. Looked up from germline, CDR1 is SGHVS and CDR2 is FQNEAQ. Written as DNA, the CDR3 is TGTGCCAGCAGCTTCGGACTAGTGGCAGATACGCAGTATTTT. Translated: CASSFGLVADTQYF. Based on the CDR3 plus reference TRBV7-8 and TRBJ2-3, the full variable domain is GAGVSQSPRYKVAKRGQDVALRCDPISGHVSLFWYQQALGQGPEFLTYFQNEAQLDKSGLPSDRFFAERPEGSVSTLKIQRTQQEDSAVYLCASSFGLVADTQYFGPGTRLTVL.